This entry features one TCR beta chain sequence. Its antigen is unknown. The sample originates from a study of cytomegalovirus exposure and HLA in healthy donors. Germline CDR1 is SQVTM and CDR2 is ANQGSEA. The CDR3 totals 16 residues. With V trimmed by 6 bases and J by 0 bases, 4 bases remained unmatched. PCR was performed using 60 Vbeta and 13 Jbeta primers. Profiled with immunoSEQ multiplex PCR; TCRdb holds only in-frame clones, not every one. The sample shows about 160,000 clones, 68% of them seen only once. Study-wide results and caveats: Rare TCR sequences dominated, though some public TCRs recurred in many donors. The classifier, whose performance was assessed in both the original and validation cohorts, reportedly diagnosed cytomegalovirus status with high specificity and sensitivity. Several of the most significant clusters appeared, in a later analysis, to be linked to common viral pathogens. There were 164 TCR beta chains listed as cytomegalovirus-associated.

The V and J genes are TRBV29-1 and TRBJ2-1; 14 bases match TRBD2. The sample comprised PBMCs. This clonotype was sampled from a woman aged 40 to 55 in good health and CMV-seropositive. DNA of the CDR3: TGCAGCGTGGCTGGGACTAGCGGGAGCTCCTACAATGAGCAGTTCTTC. It translates to CSVAGTSGSSYNEQFF.